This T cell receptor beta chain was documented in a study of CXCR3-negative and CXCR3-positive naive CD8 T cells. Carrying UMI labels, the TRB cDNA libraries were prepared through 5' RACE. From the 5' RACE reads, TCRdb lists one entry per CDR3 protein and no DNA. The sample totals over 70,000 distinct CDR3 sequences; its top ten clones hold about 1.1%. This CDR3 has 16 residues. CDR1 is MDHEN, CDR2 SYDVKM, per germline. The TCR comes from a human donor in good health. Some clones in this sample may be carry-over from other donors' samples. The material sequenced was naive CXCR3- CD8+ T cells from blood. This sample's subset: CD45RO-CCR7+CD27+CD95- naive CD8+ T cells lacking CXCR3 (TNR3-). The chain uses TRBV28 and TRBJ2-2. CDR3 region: CASSPPAGAYTGELFF.